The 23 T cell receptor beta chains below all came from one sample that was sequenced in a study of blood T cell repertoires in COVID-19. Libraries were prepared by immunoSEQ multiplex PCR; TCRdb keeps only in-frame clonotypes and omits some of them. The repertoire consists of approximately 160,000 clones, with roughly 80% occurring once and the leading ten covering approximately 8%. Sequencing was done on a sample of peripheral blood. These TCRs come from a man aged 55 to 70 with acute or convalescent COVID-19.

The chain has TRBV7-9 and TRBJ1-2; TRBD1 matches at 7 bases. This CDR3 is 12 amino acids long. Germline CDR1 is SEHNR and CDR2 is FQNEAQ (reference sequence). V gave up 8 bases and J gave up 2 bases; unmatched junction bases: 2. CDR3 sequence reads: CASGTDNYGYTF. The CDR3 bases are TGTGCCAGCGGGACAGACAACTATGGCTACACCTTC.

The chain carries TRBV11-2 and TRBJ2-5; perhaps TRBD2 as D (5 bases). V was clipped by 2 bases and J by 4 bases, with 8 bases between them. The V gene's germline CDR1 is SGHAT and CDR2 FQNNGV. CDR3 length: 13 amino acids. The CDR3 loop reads CASSLLGRETQYF. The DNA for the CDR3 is TGTGCCAGCAGCTTATTAGGGAGAGAGACCCAGTACTTC.

The CDR3 DNA follows: TGCAGCGTTGAACCCAGGGGTCGTTATGGCTACACCTTC. The encoded protein is CSVEPRGRYGYTF. The V call is TRBV29-1, the J call TRBJ1-2; possible D gene TRBD1, 6 bases. V lost 2 bases, J lost 5 bases, and 12 bases lay in between. This CDR3 is built from 13 residues. Germline V CDR1 and CDR2: SQVTM, ANQGSEA.

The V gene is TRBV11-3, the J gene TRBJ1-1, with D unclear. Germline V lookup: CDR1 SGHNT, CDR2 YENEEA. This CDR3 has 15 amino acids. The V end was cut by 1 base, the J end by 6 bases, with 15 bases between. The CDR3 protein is CASSLGGVGYAEAFF. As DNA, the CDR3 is TGTGCCAGCAGCTTAGGGGGAGTGGGATACGCTGAAGCTTTCTTT.

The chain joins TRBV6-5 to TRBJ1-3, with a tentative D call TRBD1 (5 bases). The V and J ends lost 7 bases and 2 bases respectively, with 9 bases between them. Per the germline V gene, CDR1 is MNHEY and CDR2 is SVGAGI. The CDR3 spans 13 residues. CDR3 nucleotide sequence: TGTGCCAGCAAGACCAGGGCTGGAAACACCATATATTTT. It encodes CASKTRAGNTIYF.

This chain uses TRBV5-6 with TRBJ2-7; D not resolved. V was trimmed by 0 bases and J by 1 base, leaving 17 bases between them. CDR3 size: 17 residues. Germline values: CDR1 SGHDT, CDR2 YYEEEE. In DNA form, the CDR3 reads TGTGCCAGCAGCTTGGCCGAGTCCACCTCCCCTTCCTACGAGCAGTACTTC. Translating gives CASSLAESTSPSYEQYF.

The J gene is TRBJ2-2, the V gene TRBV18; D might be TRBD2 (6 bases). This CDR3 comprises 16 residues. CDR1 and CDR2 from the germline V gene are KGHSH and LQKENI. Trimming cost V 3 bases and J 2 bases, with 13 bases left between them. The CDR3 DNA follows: TGTGCCAGCTCACCGAAGCGGGTTACAAACACCGGGGAGCTGTTTTTT. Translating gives CASSPKRVTNTGELFF.

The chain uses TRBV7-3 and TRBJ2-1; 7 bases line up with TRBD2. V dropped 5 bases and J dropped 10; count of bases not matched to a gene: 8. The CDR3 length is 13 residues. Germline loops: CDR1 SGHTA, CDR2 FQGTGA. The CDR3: CASSPFGGGEQFF. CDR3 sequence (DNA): TGTGCCAGCAGCCCATTTGGCGGGGGAGAGCAGTTCTTC.

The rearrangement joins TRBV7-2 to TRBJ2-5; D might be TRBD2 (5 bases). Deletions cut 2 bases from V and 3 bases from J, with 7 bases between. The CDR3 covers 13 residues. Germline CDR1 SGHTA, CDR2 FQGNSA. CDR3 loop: CASSLKGEETQYF. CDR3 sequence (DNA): TGTGCCAGCAGCTTAAAGGGAGAAGAGACCCAGTACTTC.

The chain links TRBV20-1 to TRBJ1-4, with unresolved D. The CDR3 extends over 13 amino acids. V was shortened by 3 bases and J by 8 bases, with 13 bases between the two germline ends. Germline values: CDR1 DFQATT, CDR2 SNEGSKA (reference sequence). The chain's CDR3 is CSASKVTQEKLFF. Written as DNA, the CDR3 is TGCAGTGCTAGTAAGGTGACTCAGGAAAAACTGTTTTTT.

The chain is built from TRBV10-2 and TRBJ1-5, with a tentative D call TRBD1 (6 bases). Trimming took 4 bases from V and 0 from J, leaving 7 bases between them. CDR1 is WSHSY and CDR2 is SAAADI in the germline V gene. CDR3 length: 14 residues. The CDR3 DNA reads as TGCGCCAGCAGTGGGACAGATAGCAATCAGCCCCAGCATTTT. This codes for CASSGTDSNQPQHF.

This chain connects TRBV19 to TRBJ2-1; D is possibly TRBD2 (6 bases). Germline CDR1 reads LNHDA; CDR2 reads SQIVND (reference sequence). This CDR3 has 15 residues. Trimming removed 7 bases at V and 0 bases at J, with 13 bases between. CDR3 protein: CASTPGSYSYNEQFF. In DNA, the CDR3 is TGTGCCAGTACTCCCGGGAGTTACTCCTACAATGAGCAGTTCTTC.

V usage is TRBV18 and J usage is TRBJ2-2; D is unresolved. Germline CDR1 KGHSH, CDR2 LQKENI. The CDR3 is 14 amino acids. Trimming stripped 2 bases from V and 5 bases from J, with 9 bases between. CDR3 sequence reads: CASSPSVETGELFF. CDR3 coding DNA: TGTGCCAGCTCACCAAGTGTGGAGACCGGGGAGCTGTTTTTT.

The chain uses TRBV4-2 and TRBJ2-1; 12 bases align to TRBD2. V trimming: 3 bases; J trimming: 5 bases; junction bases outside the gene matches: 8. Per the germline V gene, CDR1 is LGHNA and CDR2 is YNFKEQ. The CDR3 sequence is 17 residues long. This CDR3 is CASSHELAGGYHNEQFF. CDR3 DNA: TGTGCCAGCAGCCATGAACTAGCGGGGGGATACCACAATGAGCAGTTCTTC.

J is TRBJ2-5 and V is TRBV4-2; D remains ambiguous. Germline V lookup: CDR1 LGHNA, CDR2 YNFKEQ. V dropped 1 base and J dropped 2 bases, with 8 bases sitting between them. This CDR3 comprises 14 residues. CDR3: CASSQGRSQETQYF. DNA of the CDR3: TGTGCCAGCAGCCAAGGAAGGAGTCAAGAGACCCAGTACTTC.

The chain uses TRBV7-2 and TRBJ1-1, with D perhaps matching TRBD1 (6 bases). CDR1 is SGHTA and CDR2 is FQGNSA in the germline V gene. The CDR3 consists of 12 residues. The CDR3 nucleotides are TGTGGGGGGCAAACAATGAACACTGAAGCTTTCTTT. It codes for CGGQTMNTEAFF. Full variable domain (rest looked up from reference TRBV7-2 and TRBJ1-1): GAGVSQSPSNKVTEKGKDVELRCDPISGHTALYWYRQSLGQGLEFLIYFQGNSAPDKSGLPSDRFSAERTGGSVSTLTIQRTQQEDSAVYLCGGQTMNTEAFFGQGTRLTVV.

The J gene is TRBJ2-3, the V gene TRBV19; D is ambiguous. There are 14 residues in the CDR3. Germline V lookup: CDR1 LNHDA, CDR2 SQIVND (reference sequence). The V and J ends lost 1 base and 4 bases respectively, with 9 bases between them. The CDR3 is CASSIGGFADTQYF. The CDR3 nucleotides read TGTGCCAGTAGTATAGGAGGTTTTGCAGATACGCAGTATTTT.

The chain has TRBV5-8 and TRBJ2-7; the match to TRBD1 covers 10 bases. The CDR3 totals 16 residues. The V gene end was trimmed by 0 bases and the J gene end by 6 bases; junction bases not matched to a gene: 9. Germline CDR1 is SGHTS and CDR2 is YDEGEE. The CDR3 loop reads CASSLDGTGEAFEQYF. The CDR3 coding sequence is TGTGCCAGCAGCTTGGACGGGACAGGGGAAGCATTCGAGCAGTACTTC. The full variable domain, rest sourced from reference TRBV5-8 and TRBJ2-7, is EAGVTQSPTHLIKTRGQQATLRCSPISGHTSVYWYQQALGLGLQFLLWYDEGEERNRGNFPPRFSGRQFPNYSSELNVNALELEDSALYLCASSLDGTGEAFEQYFGPGTRLTVT.

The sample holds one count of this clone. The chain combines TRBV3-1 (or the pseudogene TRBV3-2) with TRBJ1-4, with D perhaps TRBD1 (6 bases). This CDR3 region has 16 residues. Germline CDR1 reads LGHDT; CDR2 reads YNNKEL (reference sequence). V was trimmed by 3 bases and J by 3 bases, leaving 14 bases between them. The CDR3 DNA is TGTGCCAGCAGCCACGTTGCGACAGGCCCTAATGAAAAACTGTTTTTT. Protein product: CASSHVATGPNEKLFF.

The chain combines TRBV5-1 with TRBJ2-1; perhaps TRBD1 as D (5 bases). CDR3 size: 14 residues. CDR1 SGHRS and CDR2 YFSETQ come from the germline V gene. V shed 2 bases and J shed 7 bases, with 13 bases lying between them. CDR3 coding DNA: TGCGCCAGCAGCTTAGTGACAGAGAAGAATGAGCAGTTCTTC. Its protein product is CASSLVTEKNEQFF.

CDR3 region: CASSPGQGVGEQYF. The CDR3 DNA reads TGTGCCAGTAGCCCGGGACAGGGTGTTGGGGAGCAGTACTTC. This chain connects TRBV19 to TRBJ2-7, with TRBD1 matching over 9 bases. The CDR3 is 14 residues long. Germline lookup yields CDR1 LNHDA and CDR2 SQIVND (reference sequence). V dropped 6 bases and J dropped 7; count of bases not matched to a gene: 10. The variable domain in full, completed from reference TRBV19 and TRBJ2-7, reads DGGITQSPKYLFRKEGQNVTLSCEQNLNHDAMYWYRQDPGQGLRLIYYSQIVNDFQKGDIAEGYSVSREKKESFPLTVTSAQKNPTAFYLCASSPGQGVGEQYFGPGTRLTVT.

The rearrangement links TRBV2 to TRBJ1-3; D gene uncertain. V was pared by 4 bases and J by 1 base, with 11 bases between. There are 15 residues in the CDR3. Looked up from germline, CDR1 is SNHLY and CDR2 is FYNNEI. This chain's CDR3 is CASSVIRSSGNTIYF. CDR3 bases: TGTGCCAGCAGTGTGATACGGTCTTCTGGAAACACCATATATTTT.

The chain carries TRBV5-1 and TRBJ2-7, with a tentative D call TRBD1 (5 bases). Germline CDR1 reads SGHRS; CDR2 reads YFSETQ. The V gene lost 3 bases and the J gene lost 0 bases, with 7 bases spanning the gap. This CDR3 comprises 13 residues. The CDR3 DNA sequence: TGCGCCAGCAGCTCGACAGCCTCCTACGAGCAGTACTTC. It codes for CASSSTASYEQYF.